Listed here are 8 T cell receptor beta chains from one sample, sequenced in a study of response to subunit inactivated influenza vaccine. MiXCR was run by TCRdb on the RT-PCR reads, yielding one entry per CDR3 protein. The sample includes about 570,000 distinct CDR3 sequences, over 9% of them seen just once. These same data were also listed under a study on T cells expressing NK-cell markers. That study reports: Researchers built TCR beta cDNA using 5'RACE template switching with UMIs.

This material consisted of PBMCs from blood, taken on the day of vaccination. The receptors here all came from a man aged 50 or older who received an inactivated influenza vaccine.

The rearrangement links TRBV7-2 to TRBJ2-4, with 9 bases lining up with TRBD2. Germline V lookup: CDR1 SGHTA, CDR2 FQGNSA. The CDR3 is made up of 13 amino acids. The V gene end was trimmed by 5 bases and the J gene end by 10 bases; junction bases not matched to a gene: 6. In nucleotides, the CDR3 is TGTGCCAGCAGCCCGCGGACTAGCGCAATTCAGTACTTC. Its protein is CASSPRTSAIQYF.

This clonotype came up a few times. In DNA, the CDR3 is TGTGCCAGCAAGAGCCTCTACGAGCAGTACTTC. Its protein is CASKSLYEQYF. The chain is built from TRBV6-5 and TRBJ2-7, with no clear D. CDR1 MNHEY and CDR2 SVGAGI come from the germline V gene. The CDR3 spans 11 residues. V lost 7 bases and J 3 bases, leaving 7 bases between the germline ends.

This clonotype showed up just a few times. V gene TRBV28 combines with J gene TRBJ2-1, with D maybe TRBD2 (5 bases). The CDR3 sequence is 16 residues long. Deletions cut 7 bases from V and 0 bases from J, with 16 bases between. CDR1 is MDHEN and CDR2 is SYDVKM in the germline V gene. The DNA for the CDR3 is TGTGCCAGCACCCCCCAGGACTTTTTCTCCTACAATGAGCAGTTCTTC. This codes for CASTPQDFFSYNEQFF.

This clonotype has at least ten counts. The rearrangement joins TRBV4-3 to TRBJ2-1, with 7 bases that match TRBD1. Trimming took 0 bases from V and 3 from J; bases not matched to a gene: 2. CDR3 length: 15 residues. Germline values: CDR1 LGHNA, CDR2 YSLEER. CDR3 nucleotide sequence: TGCGCCAGCAGCCAAGAGTGGGACAGCTACAATGAGCAGTTCTTC. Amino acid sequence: CASSQEWDSYNEQFF.

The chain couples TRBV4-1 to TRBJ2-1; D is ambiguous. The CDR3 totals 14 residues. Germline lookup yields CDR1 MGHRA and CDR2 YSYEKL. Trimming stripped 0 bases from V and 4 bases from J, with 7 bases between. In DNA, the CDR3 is TGCGCCAGCAGCCAAGATTGGAGATACAATGAGCAGTTCTTC. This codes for CASSQDWRYNEQFF.

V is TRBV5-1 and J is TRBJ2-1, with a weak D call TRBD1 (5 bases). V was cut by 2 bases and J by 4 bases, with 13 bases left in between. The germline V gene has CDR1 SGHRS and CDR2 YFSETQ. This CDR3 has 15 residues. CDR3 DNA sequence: TGCGCCAGCAGCTTACAGGACCCATTATACAATGAGCAGTTCTTC. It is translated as CASSLQDPLYNEQFF.

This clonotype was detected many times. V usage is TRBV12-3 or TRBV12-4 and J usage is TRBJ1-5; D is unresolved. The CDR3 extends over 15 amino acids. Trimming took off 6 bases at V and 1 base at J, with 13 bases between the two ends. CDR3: CASSDGWRSNQPQHF. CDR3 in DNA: TGTGCCAGCAGCGACGGTTGGCGAAGCAATCAGCCCCAGCATTTT.

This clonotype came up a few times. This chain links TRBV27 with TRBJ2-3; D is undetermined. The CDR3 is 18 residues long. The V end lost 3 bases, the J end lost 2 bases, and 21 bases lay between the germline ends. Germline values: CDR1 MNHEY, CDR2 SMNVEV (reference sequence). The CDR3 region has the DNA TGTGCCAGCAGTTTGATTTCTGGGCCCCCAGATCTCACAGATACGCAGTATTTT. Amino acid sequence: CASSLISGPPDLTDTQYF.